This T cell receptor beta chain derives from a study of T cells in Graves' hyperthyroidism and ophthalmopathy. V lost 6 bases and J lost 6; bases outside the gene matches: 11. The V gene's germline CDR1 is SQVTM and CDR2 ANQGSEA. CDR3 length: 15 amino acids. It was RNA transcripts that yielded the amplified TCR beta CDR3 regions. Researchers ran a first-round RT-PCR on the TCR CDR3 using the HTBI primer set. MiXCR, run by TCRdb on the multiplex PCR reads, gives a single entry per CDR3 protein. This table has hundreds of thousands of distinct CDR3 sequences, approximately 14% appearing once. In its sample, this clonotype was seen many times.

The sequence was collected from a woman aged 60-70 years with Graves' ophthalmopathy. What was sequenced was blood. This chain joins TRBV29-1 and TRBJ2-2; 9 bases align to TRBD1. The DNA of the CDR3 is TGCAGCGTCCTAGCCGGGACAGGGCAGGCCGGGGAGCTGTTTTTT. This translates into CSVLAGTGQAGELFF.